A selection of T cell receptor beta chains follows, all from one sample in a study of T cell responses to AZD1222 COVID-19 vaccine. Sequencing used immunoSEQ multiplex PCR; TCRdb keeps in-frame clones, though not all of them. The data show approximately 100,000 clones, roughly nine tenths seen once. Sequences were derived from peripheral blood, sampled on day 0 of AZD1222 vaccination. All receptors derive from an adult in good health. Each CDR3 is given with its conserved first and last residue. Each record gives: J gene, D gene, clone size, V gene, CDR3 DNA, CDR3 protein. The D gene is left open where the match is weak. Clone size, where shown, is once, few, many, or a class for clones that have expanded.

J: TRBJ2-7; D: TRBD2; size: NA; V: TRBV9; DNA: TGTGCCAGCAGCGTAGGAGCGGGAGGCAATTACGAGCAGTACTTC; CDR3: CASSVGAGGNYEQYF
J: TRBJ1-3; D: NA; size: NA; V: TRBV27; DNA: TGTGCCAGCAGTTTAGGTCCCCCAGGGGTCGCGGGAAACACCATATATTTT; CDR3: CASSLGPPGVAGNTIYF
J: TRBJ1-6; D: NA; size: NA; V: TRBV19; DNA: TGTGCCAGTAGTATAGGGGACCTGAATTCACCCCTCCACTTT; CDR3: CASSIGDLNSPLHF
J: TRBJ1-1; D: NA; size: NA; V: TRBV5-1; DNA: TGCGCCAGCAGCACCCCCCGGGGGGACACTGAAGCTTTCTTT; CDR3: CASSTPRGDTEAFF
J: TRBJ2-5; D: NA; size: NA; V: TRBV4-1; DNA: TGCGCCAGCAGCCCCGAGGCTAGCTGGAAGACCCAGTACTTC; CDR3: CASSPEASWKTQYF
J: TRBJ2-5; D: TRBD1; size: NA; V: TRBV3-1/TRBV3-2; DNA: TGTGCCAGCAGCCAAGGTTTCCAGGGGGACAGGGGTAGCGGGACCCAGTACTTC; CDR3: CASSQGFQGDRGSGTQYF
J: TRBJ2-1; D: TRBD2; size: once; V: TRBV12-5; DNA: TGTGCTAGTGGTTTTCGCGGGAGCAATGAGCAGTTCTTC; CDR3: CASGFRGSNEQFF
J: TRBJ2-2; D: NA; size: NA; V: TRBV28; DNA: TGTGCCAGCAAGGTAACAGGGAAGACCGGGGAGCTGTTTTTT; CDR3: CASKVTGKTGELFF
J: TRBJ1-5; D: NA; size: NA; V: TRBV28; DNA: TGTGCCAGCAGTTCTGGGGAGCAGCCCCAGCATTTT; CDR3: CASSSGEQPQHF
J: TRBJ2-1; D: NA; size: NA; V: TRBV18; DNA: TGTGCCAGCTCACCTTTTATCGGAGATGAGCAGTTCTTC; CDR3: CASSPFIGDEQFF
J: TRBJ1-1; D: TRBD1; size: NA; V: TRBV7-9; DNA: TGTGCCAGCAGCTTTGCCGACAGGGTGACTGAAGCTTTCTTT; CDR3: CASSFADRVTEAFF
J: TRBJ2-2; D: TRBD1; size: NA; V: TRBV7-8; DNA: TGTGCCAGCAGTCCTGGACAGGGGATCGGGGAGCTGTTTTTT; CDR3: CASSPGQGIGELFF
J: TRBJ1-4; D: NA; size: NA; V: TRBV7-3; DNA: TGTGCCAGCAGCTTCGGACGAGGGAGTGAAAAACTGTTTTTT; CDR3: CASSFGRGSEKLFF
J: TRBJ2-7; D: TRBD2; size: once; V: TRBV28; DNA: TGTGCCAGCAGAGGGGCTAGCGGGATTCCCTACGAGCAGTACTTC; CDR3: CASRGASGIPYEQYF
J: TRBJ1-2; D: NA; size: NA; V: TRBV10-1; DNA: TGCGCCAGCAGTGGGGTCGTCCCCTTTATAAGAGGCTACACCTTC; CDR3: CASSGVVPFIRGYTF
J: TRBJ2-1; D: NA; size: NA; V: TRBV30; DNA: TGTGCCTGGAGTGTAGGCGTTTACAATGAGCAGTTCTTC; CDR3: CAWSVGVYNEQFF
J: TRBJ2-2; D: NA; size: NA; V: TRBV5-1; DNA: TGCGCCAGCAGCTTGAAACAGGTAGCCGGGGAGCTGTTTTTT; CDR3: CASSLKQVAGELFF
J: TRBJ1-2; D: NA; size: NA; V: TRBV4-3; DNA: TGCGCCAGCAGCCAAACCCCCAAGGGCACTTCTGGCTACACCTTC; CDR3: CASSQTPKGTSGYTF
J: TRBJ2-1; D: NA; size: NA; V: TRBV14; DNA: TGTGCCAGCAGCCAGGCTCTTCTCACCACTCGGGCCTACAATGAGCAGTTCTTC; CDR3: CASSQALLTTRAYNEQFF
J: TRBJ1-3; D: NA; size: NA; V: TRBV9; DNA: TGTGCCAGCAGCGTAGACAGTCACTCTGGAAACACCATATATTTT; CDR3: CASSVDSHSGNTIYF
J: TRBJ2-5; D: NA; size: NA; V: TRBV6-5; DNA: TGTGCCAGCACCGAATCGCCCTCATTAGGGGAGACCCAGTACTTC; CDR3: CASTESPSLGETQYF
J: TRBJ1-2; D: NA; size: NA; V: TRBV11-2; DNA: TGTGCCAGCAGCTTCGCCGCTGGAGGCTACACCTTC; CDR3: CASSFAAGGYTF
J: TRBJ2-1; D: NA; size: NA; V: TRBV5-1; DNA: TGCGCCAGCCAAGTAGACAGGTTTGGTAGTGAGCAGTTCTTC; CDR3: CASQVDRFGSEQFF
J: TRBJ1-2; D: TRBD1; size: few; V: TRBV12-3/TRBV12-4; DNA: TGTGCCAGCAGCCCCGGGACAGGGAGAGGCTACACCTTC; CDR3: CASSPGTGRGYTF
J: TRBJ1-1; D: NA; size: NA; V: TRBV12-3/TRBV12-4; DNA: TGTGCCAGCAGGGAAGACAGGTTCACTGAAGCTTTCTTT; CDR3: CASREDRFTEAFF
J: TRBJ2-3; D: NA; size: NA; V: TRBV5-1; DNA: TGCGCCAGCAGCTTGGCGGGGGATGGCACAGATACGCAGTATTTT; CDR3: CASSLAGDGTDTQYF
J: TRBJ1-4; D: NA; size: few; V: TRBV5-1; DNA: TGCGCCAGCAGCTTGGGGACGGGGAGAGATGAAAAACTGTTTTTT; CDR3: CASSLGTGRDEKLFF
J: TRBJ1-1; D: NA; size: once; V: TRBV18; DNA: TGTGCCAGCTCAGGTCTGATGAACACTGAAGCTTTCTTT; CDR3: CASSGLMNTEAFF
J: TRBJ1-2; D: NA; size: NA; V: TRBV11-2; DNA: TGTGCCAGCAGCTTAAGTAGGGTTGGCTACACCTTC; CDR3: CASSLSRVGYTF
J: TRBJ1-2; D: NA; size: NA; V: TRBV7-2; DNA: TGTGCCAGCAGCTCCTCATTTACTAGCTACACCTTC; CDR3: CASSSSFTSYTF
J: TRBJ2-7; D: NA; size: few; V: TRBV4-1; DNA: TGCGCCAGCAGCCAAGAAGGGGTAACCTACGAGCAGTACTTC; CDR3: CASSQEGVTYEQYF
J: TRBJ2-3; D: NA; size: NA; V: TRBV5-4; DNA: TGTGCCAGCAGCTTGGAGGCATCTGGGGCAGATACGCAGTATTTT; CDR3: CASSLEASGADTQYF
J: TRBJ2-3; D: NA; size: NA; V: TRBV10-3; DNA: TGTGCCATCAGTGCTCCTCCGGGAGATACGCAGTATTTT; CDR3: CAISAPPGDTQYF
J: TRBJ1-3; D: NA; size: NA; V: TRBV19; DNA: TGTGCCAGTGAGCAGGGCTCTGGAAACACCATATATTTT; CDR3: CASEQGSGNTIYF
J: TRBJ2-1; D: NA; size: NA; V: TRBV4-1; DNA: TGCGCCAGCAAAGTGGAGGGCGGAAATGAGCAGTTCTTC; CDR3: CASKVEGGNEQFF
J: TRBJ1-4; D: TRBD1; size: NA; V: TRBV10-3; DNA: TGTGCCATCAGCGATTCAGGGGGCGCGGGGGAAAAACTGTTTTTT; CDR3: CAISDSGGAGEKLFF
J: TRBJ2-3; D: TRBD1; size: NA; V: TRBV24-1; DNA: TGTGCCACCAGTGCCGGGACAGGGAAAGATACGCAGTATTTT; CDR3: CATSAGTGKDTQYF
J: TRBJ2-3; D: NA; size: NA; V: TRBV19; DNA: TGTGCCAGTAGTGGGGGACCAAGCACAGATACGCAGTATTTT; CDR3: CASSGGPSTDTQYF
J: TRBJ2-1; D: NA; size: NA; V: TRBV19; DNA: TGTGCCAGTAGCCTCCCCGGAAGATACAATGAGCAGTTCTTC; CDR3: CASSLPGRYNEQFF
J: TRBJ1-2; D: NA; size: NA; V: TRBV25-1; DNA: TGTGCCAGCAGTGAACTAGAGCGGCATGGCTACACCTTC; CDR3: CASSELERHGYTF
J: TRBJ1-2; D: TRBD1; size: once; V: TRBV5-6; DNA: TGTGCCAGCAGCCTTGGACAGGCCCGCTATGGCTACACCTTC; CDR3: CASSLGQARYGYTF
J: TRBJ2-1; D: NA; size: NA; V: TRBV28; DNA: TGTGCCAGCAGTCTATCGTTGGGGGGTCTTCCCAATGAGCAGTTCTTC; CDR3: CASSLSLGGLPNEQFF
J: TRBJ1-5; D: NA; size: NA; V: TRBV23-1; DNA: TGCGCCAGCAGTCCCGTGCTCTGCAATCAGCCCCAGCATTTT; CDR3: CASSPVLCNQPQHF
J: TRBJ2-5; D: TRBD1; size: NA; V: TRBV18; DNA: TGTGCCAGCTCACCAGAAGACAGGGAAGAGACCCAGTACTTC; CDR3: CASSPEDREETQYF
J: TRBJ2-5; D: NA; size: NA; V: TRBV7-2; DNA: TGTGCCAGCAGCTTAGTATTACGTCTGGGATTGGAGACCCAGTACTTC; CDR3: CASSLVLRLGLETQYF
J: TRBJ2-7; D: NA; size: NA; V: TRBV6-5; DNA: TGTGCCACCCCTAACTCCTTAAGGGACTACGAGCAGTACTTC; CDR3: CATPNSLRDYEQYF
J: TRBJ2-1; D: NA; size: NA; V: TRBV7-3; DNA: TGTGCCAGCAGCTTAGGACTATCAGCCTACAATGAGCAGTTCTTC; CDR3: CASSLGLSAYNEQFF
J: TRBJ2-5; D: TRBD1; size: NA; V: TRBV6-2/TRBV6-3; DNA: TGTGCCAGCAGTAATTCGGGACAGGGGGCGCGTGAGACCCAGTACTTC; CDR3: CASSNSGQGARETQYF
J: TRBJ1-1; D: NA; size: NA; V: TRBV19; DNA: TGTGCCAGTAGTCTAGAACGCACTGAAGCTTTCTTT; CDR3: CASSLERTEAFF
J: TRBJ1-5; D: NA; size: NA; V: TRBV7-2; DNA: TGTGCCAGCAGCCCGCGAAGGGCGTCTTCTAGCAATCAGCCCCAGCATTTT; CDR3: CASSPRRASSSNQPQHF
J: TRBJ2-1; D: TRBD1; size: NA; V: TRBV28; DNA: TGTGCCAGCAGTACAACAGGGGCCCGCAATGAGCAGTTCTTC; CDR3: CASSTTGARNEQFF
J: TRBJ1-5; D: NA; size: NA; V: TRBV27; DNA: TGTGCCAGCAGTTTACGCGATAGCAATCAGCCCCAGCATTTT; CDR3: CASSLRDSNQPQHF